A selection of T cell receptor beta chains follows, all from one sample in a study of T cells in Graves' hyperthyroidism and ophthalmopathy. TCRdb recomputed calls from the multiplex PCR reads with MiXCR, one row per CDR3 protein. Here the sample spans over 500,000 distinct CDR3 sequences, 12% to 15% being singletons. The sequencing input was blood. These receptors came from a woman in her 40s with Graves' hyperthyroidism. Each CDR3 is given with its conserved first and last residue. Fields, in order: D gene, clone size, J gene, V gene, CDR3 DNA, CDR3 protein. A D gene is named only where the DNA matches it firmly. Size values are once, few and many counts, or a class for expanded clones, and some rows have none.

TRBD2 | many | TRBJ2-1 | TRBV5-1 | TGCGCCAGCTCGGGACTACCTTCCTACAATGAGCAGTTCTTC | CASSGLPSYNEQFF
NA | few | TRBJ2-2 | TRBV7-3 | TGTGCCGGCAGCTTACAGGGGAACACCGGGGAGCTGTTTTTT | CAGSLQGNTGELFF
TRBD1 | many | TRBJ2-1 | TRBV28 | TGTGCCAGCAGTTTGTCCGGGACAGGGGGCGCTTACAATGAGCAGTTCTTC | CASSLSGTGGAYNEQFF
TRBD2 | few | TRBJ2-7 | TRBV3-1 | TGTGCCAGCAGCCAAGGGTTGGGACTAGCGACGTACGAGCAGTACTTC | CASSQGLGLATYEQYF
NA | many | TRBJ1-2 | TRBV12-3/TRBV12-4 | TGTGCCAGCAGTTTGGACAGTCCGTATGGCTACACCTTC | CASSLDSPYGYTF
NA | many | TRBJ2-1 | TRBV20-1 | TGCAGTGCTCACCCAGGTGGGAACTACAATGAGCAGTTCTTC | CSAHPGGNYNEQFF
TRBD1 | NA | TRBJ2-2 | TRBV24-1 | TGTGCCACCAGAGGACAGGGCGGAGGCACCGGGGAGCTGTTTTTT | CATRGQGGGTGELFF
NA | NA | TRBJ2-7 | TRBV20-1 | TGCAGTGCTAGTGATCGGGGTAGGGAGCAGTACTTC | CSASDRGREQYF
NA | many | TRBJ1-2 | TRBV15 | TGTGCCACCAGCAGAGATACAGGGAAGGGGTATGGCTACACCTTC | CATSRDTGKGYGYTF
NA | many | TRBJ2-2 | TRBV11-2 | TGTGCCAGCAGGGTCTTAGGAGGCGGGACCGGGGAGCTGTTTTTT | CASRVLGGGTGELFF
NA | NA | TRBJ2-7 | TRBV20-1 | TGCAGTGCCGGATACGCCAGGGGAACCGAGCAGTACTTC | CSAGYARGTEQYF
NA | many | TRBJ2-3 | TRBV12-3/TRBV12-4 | TGTGCCAGCAGCCGGGACATCACAGATACGCAGTATTTT | CASSRDITDTQYF
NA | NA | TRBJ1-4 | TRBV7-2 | TGTGCCAGCAGCTTAAGCGGTAAACGGGACAAACTGTTTTTT | CASSLSGKRDKLFF
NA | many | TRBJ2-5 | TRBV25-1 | TGTGCCAGCAGTGAAGGTTGGGACTCCCTGGAGACCCAGTACTTC | CASSEGWDSLETQYF
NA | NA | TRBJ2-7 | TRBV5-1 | TGCGCCAGCGGAACCGGGACGGTCAACGAGCGGTACTTC | CASGTGTVNERYF
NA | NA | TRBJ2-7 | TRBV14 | TGTGCCAGCAGCCAATACGGAGGGGGCAACTACGAGCAGTACTTC | CASSQYGGGNYEQYF
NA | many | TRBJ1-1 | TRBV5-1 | TGCGCCAGCAGCATACGAGACAGAACGATTGAGGCTTTCTTT | CASSIRDRTIEAFF
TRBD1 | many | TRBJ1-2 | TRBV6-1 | TGTGCCAGCAGTGAAGGGTCGACAGGGATCTATGGCTACACCTTC | CASSEGSTGIYGYTF
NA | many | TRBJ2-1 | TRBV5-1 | TGCGCCAGCAGCTTGAAAGGGCTAGGTCATGAGCAGTTCTTC | CASSLKGLGHEQFF
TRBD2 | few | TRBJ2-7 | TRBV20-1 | TGCAGTGCTCGAGAACTAGCGGGAGAGTACGAGCAGTACTTC | CSARELAGEYEQYF
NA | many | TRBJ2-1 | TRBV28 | TGTGCCAGCACTAAAGGGGGGACAGTCAATGAGCAGTTCTTC | CASTKGGTVNEQFF